This T cell receptor (beta chain) originates from a study of blood T cell repertoires in COVID-19. A single count supports this clone. The V and J ends lost 6 bases and 4 bases, in that order; junction bases with no gene match: 7. The CDR3 length is 17 residues. Germline V gives CDR1 WSHSY, CDR2 SAAADI. Per the original data handling: Researchers report that nucleated cell counts were estimated from reference gene primer amplification. The table came from immunoSEQ multiplex PCR; TCRdb's copy has only in-frame clones and leaves some out. V and J calls and clone size are given by that table; D and trimming were obtained from the DNA. This sample carries roughly 340,000 clones, 89% of them seen once, and the ten largest clones take around 3%.

The chain recombines TRBV10-2 with TRBJ2-6, with 12 bases that match TRBD2. The clonotype comes from a woman aged 25 to 39 with COVID-19, enrolled during active disease. Sequenced: peripheral blood. The CDR3 DNA reads as TGCGCCAGCAGGGAAACTAGCGGGAGGAGAGGGGCCAACGTCCTGACTTTC. Its translation is CASRETSGRRGANVLTF.